One sample yielded the 8 T cell receptor beta chains listed below, sequenced in a study of blood T cell repertoires in COVID-19. The protocol was immunoSEQ multiplex PCR, while the TCRdb copy is restricted to in-frame clones and leaves out a portion. The profile shows about 230,000 clones, 84% of them singletons. Sequencing was performed on peripheral blood. The source of these receptors is a woman aged 80 or over with active or convalescent COVID-19.

The chain links TRBV6-6 to TRBJ1-1; D may be TRBD1 (6 bases). The ends were cut back, 6 bases at V and 1 base at J, with 15 bases in the middle. The germline V gene encodes CDR1 MNHNY and CDR2 SVGAGI (reference sequence). The CDR3 sequence is 15 residues long. The CDR3 reads CASRYRQAKNTEAFF. The CDR3 bases are TGTGCCAGCAGGTATAGACAGGCCAAGAACACTGAAGCTTTCTTT.

The rearrangement links TRBV6-2 or TRBV6-3 to TRBJ2-1; 9 bases are shared with TRBD2. V was clipped by 0 bases and J by 5 bases; unmatched bases: 8. The germline gives CDR1 MNHEY, CDR2 SVGEGT. The CDR3 covers 17 residues. The CDR3 DNA reads TGTGCCAGCAGTTACTCGAGTTGGCGGGAGGGTAACAATGAGCAGTTCTTC. Protein: CASSYSSWREGNNEQFF.

The rearrangement joins TRBV11-2 to TRBJ2-1; the match to TRBD2 covers 10 bases. Germline assignment: CDR1 SGHAT and CDR2 FQNNGV. This CDR3 has 14 amino acids. Losses at the gene ends were 3 bases for V and 7 bases for J; bases not matched to a gene: 3. CDR3 amino acids: CASSLQLAGNEQFF. For the CDR3, the DNA is TGTGCCAGCAGCTTGCAACTAGCGGGGAATGAGCAGTTCTTC.

The rearrangement links TRBV5-4 to TRBJ2-1, with D possibly matching TRBD2 (5 bases). Germline assignment: CDR1 SGHNT and CDR2 YYREEE (reference sequence). V was trimmed by 0 bases and J by 0 bases, leaving 13 bases between them. The CDR3 runs 17 residues. The CDR3 nucleotides read TGTGCCAGCAGCTTGGCTGGACTTCGGGGCTCCTACAATGAGCAGTTCTTC. Amino acid sequence: CASSLAGLRGSYNEQFF.

At least ten counts were recorded for this clone. The chain combines TRBV18 with TRBJ2-5, with 8 bases matching TRBD2. The germline V gene has CDR1 KGHSH and CDR2 LQKENI. The CDR3 extends over 17 amino acids. J was trimmed by 1 base and V by 1 base; bases with no gene match: 8. CDR3 protein: CASSPLKGSGVQETQYF. CDR3 sequence (DNA): TGTGCCAGCTCACCACTCAAGGGTAGCGGGGTCCAAGAGACCCAGTACTTC.

The chain employs TRBV7-3 and TRBJ2-1; 11 nucleotides align to TRBD2. The junction had 1 base not matched to a gene; V was cut back by 2 bases and J by 4 bases. The CDR3 spans 15 residues. Germline lookup yields CDR1 SGHTA and CDR2 FQGTGA. CDR3 loop: CASSLGTSGYNEQFF. Written as DNA, the CDR3 is TGTGCCAGCAGCTTAGGGACTAGCGGATACAATGAGCAGTTCTTC.

CDR3 sequence reads: CASSPGGGTEAFF. Written as DNA, the CDR3 is TGTGCCAGCAGTCCGGGAGGGGGCACTGAAGCTTTCTTT. V gene TRBV11-3 combines with J gene TRBJ1-1; the D gene is possibly TRBD1 (6 bases). Looked up from germline, CDR1 is SGHNT and CDR2 is YENEEA. V was shortened by 6 bases and J by 4 bases, with 12 bases between the two germline ends. This CDR3 is 13 amino acids long.

V gene TRBV2 combines with J gene TRBJ2-7; D not resolved. The V gene's germline CDR1 is SNHLY and CDR2 FYNNEI. Trimming removed 3 bases from V and 3 bases from J, with 9 bases in between. This CDR3 is built from 13 residues. The CDR3 reads CASSDGGVYEQYF. The CDR3 DNA follows: TGTGCCAGCAGTGACGGCGGAGTCTACGAGCAGTACTTC.